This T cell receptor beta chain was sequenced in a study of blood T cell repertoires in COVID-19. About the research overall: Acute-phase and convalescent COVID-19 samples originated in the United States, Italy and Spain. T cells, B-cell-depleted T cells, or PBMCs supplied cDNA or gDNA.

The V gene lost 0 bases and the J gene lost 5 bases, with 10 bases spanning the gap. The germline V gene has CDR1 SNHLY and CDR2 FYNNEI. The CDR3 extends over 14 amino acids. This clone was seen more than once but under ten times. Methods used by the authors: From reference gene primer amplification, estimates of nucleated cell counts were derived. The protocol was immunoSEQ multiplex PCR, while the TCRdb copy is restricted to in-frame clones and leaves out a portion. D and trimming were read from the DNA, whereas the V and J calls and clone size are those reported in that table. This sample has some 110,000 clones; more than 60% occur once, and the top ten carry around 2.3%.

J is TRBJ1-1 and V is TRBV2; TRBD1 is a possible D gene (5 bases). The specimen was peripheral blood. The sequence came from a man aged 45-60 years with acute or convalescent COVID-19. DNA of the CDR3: TGTGCCAGCAGTGAAGCGGTTCGGGGGACTGAAGCTTTCTTT. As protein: CASSEAVRGTEAFF. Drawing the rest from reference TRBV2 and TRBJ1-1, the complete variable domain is EPEVTQTPSHQVTQMGQEVILRCVPISNHLYFYWYRQILGQKVEFLVSFYNNEISEKSEIFDDQFSVERPDGSNFTLKIRSTKLEDSAMYFCASSEAVRGTEAFFGQGTRLTVV.